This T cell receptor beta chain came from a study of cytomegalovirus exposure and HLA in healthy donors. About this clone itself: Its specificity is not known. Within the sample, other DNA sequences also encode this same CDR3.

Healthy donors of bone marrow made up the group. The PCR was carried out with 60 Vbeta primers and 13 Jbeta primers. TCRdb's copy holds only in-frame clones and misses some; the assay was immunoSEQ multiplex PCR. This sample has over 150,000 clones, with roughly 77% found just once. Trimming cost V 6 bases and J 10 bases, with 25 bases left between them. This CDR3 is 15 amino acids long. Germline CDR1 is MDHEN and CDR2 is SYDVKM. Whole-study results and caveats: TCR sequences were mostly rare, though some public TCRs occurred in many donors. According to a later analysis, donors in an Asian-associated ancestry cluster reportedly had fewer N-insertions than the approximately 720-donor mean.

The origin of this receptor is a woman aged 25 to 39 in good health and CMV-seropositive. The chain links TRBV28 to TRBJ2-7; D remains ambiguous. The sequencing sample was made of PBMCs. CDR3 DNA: TGTGCCAGCAGCCCTTGGCTGGGCGTCCCCACCGAACAGTACTTC. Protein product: CASSPWLGVPTEQYF.